Listed below are T cell receptor beta chains from one sample, sequenced in a study of T cells expressing NK-cell markers. TCRdb reanalyzed the 5' RACE reads and collapses them to one entry per CDR3 protein, without DNA. Its table lists 500,000 to 600,000 distinct CDR3 sequences. Sequencing used blood T cells: a sorted CD56 or NKG2C T cell subset, CD4+ or CD8+ T cells, or bulk PBMC T cells (not recorded which). The receptor set was obtained from a man aged 18 to 30 in good health. Both conserved end residues are part of each CDR3.

v_gene: TRBV12-3/TRBV12-4
len: 16
j_gene: TRBJ2-2
CDR3aa: CASSLALREGTGELFF

v_gene: TRBV9
len: 15
j_gene: TRBJ1-5
CDR3aa: CASSVAGGSGQPQHF

v_gene: TRBV6-1
len: 16
j_gene: TRBJ2-3
CDR3aa: CASREIGAGGTDTQYF

v_gene: TRBV12-3/TRBV12-4
len: 16
j_gene: TRBJ1-5
CDR3aa: CASSFLGSGLGQPQHF

v_gene: TRBV19
len: 14
j_gene: TRBJ2-3
CDR3aa: CASSIRAVTDTQYF

v_gene: TRBV3-1
len: 16
j_gene: TRBJ2-1
CDR3aa: CASSQPQGKGYNEQFF

v_gene: TRBV20-1
len: 13
j_gene: TRBJ1-5
CDR3aa: CSATGVSNQPQHF

v_gene: TRBV6-5
len: 14
j_gene: TRBJ2-7
CDR3aa: CASRGLAASGEQYF

v_gene: TRBV2
len: 14
j_gene: TRBJ2-1
CDR3aa: CASRRTSGLNEQLF

v_gene: TRBV5-1
len: 15
j_gene: TRBJ2-5
CDR3aa: CASRRGTSGQETQYF

v_gene: TRBV12-3/TRBV12-4
len: 16
j_gene: TRBJ2-1
CDR3aa: CASSASSVASYNEQFF

v_gene: TRBV5-1
len: 14
j_gene: TRBJ1-2
CDR3aa: CASSLEGTGDGYTF

v_gene: TRBV7-8
len: 17
j_gene: TRBJ1-6
CDR3aa: CASSPLAGTPRNSPLHF

v_gene: TRBV12-3/TRBV12-4
len: 16
j_gene: TRBJ2-1
CDR3aa: CASSLKGTGGGNEQFF

v_gene: TRBV3-1
len: 14
j_gene: TRBJ1-1
CDR3aa: CASSLAGSHTEAFF

v_gene: TRBV11-2
len: 13
j_gene: TRBJ1-1
CDR3aa: CASSPVVGVEAFF

v_gene: TRBV7-3
len: 13
j_gene: TRBJ2-7
CDR3aa: CASSQGGGHEQYF

v_gene: TRBV20-1
len: 14
j_gene: TRBJ1-5
CDR3aa: CSARPGTLGQPQHF

v_gene: TRBV2
len: 14
j_gene: TRBJ2-2
CDR3aa: CASSRGLGTGELFF

v_gene: TRBV21-1
len: 14
j_gene: TRBJ2-5
CDR3aa: CASSKDRVQETQYF

v_gene: TRBV3-1
len: 15
j_gene: TRBJ2-1
CDR3aa: CASSQTGISHNEQFF

v_gene: TRBV25-1
len: 13
j_gene: TRBJ2-2
CDR3aa: CASSMQVTGELFF